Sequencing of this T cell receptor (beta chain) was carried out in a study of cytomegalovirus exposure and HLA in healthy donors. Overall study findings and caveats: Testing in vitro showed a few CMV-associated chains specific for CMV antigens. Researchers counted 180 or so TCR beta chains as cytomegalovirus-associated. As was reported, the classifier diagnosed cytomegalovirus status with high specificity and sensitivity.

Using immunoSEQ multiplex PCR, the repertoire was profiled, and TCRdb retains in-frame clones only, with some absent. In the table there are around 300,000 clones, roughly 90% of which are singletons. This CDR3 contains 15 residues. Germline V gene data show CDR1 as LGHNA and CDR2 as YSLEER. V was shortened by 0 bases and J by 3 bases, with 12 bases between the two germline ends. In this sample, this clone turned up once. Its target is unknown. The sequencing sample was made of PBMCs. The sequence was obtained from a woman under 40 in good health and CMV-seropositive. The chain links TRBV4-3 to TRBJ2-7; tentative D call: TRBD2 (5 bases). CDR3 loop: CASSQEVGESYEQYF. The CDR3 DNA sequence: TGCGCCAGCAGCCAAGAGGTCGGGGAAAGCTACGAGCAGTACTTC.